This passage covers 5 T cell receptor beta chains from one sample sequenced in a study of T cell responses to AZD1222 COVID-19 vaccine. TCRdb keeps only in-frame clones here, not all; method: immunoSEQ multiplex PCR. The sample shows roughly 100,000 clones, about nine tenths of them seen only once. The sample in question was peripheral blood, obtained 28 days after the second AZD1222 dose. These receptors were taken from an adult who received the AZD1222 COVID-19 vaccine.

This clone was seen only once. The chain links TRBV5-1 to TRBJ1-1; D unclear. V lost 3 bases to trimming and J lost 4 bases, with 19 bases between them. CDR3 length: 16 residues. CDR1 and CDR2 (germline): SGHRS, YFSETQ. CDR3 sequence reads: CASSSGEGIVRTEAFF. DNA of the CDR3: TGCGCCAGCAGCTCCGGTGAGGGAATAGTTCGCACTGAAGCTTTCTTT.

This chain joins TRBV13 and TRBJ1-1; no clear D. There are 14 residues in the CDR3. Trimming stripped 1 base from V and 1 base from J, with 7 bases between. CDR1 and CDR2 from the germline V gene are PRHDT and FYEKMQ (reference sequence). In DNA form, the CDR3 reads TGTGCCAGCAGCTTAGTCCAAGGGAACACTGAAGCTTTCTTT. Its protein is CASSLVQGNTEAFF.

This clone was found a few times. The chain employs TRBV3-1 (or the pseudogene TRBV3-2) and TRBJ2-1; 13 nucleotides line up with TRBD2. Germline lookup yields CDR1 LGHDT and CDR2 YNNKEL (reference sequence). The V and J ends lost 3 bases and 6 bases, in that order; junction bases with no gene match: 2. The CDR3 extends over 15 amino acids. As DNA, the CDR3 is TGTGCCAGCAGCCACTGGACTAGCGGGAGCAATGAGCAGTTCTTC. Residues: CASSHWTSGSNEQFF.

The chain recombines TRBV3-1 (or the pseudogene TRBV3-2) with TRBJ2-2; TRBD2 matches 8 bases. This CDR3 contains 17 residues. V shed 4 bases and J 5 bases; nucleotides not matched to a gene: 12. From germline, CDR1 is LGHDT and CDR2 YNNKEL (reference sequence). The CDR3 coding sequence is TGTGCCAGCAGCCTTCCCCCAGCGGGAGTTGGGACCGGGGAGCTGTTTTTT. The encoded protein is CASSLPPAGVGTGELFF.

Of note for this clone: This CDR3 is also generated by other DNA sequences in the sample. This sequence joins TRBV12-3 or TRBV12-4 and TRBJ2-2; D is unresolved. The CDR3 totals 11 residues. Trimming left V 2 bases short and J 8 bases short, with 3 bases between. Written as DNA, the CDR3 is TGTGCCAGCAGTTTACCAGGGGAGCTGTTTTTT. Amino acids: CASSLPGELFF.